A selection of T cell receptor beta chains follows, all from one sample in a study of cytomegalovirus exposure and HLA in healthy donors. TCRdb keeps only in-frame clones here, not all; method: immunoSEQ multiplex PCR. Among over 150,000 clones, roughly 87% were seen once, and the ten largest hold 0.2% to 0.3%. The material sequenced was PBMCs. The receptors come from a girl under two years old in good health and CMV-seronegative. Each CDR3 is given without its conserved first and last residue.

j_call: TRBJ2-1; v_call: TRBV5-5; cdr3_aa: ASSLGRGGHEQF
j_call: TRBJ2-7; v_call: TRBV6-1; cdr3_aa: ASSEKGSWGGYEQY
j_call: TRBJ2-7; v_call: TRBV4-1; cdr3_aa: ASSLTLGTGEQY
j_call: TRBJ2-1; v_call: TRBV4-1; cdr3_aa: ASSQSAYAYNEQF
j_call: TRBJ1-6; v_call: TRBV28; cdr3_aa: ASSLGQGFSPLH
j_call: TRBJ2-1; v_call: TRBV5-1; cdr3_aa: ASSLFQLAGHYNEQF
j_call: TRBJ1-1; v_call: TRBV11-3; cdr3_aa: ASSLDWTGDTEAF
j_call: TRBJ1-1; v_call: TRBV6-1; cdr3_aa: ASSEVGGMNTEAF
j_call: TRBJ1-5; v_call: TRBV30; cdr3_aa: AWSVGTGGNQPQH
j_call: TRBJ2-3; v_call: TRBV6-5; cdr3_aa: ASSYSGRGSTDTQY
j_call: TRBJ1-3; v_call: TRBV9; cdr3_aa: ASSPTGNTIY
j_call: TRBJ1-5; v_call: TRBV7-8; cdr3_aa: ASSLEDRSNQPQH
j_call: TRBJ2-7; v_call: TRBV5-1; cdr3_aa: ASSYSGGYYEQY
j_call: TRBJ2-5; v_call: TRBV5-4; cdr3_aa: ASSLSGGREETQY
j_call: TRBJ1-5; v_call: TRBV2; cdr3_aa: ASSDWGTSNQPQH
j_call: TRBJ2-7; v_call: TRBV10-3; cdr3_aa: AIRASGSYEQY
j_call: TRBJ2-7; v_call: TRBV5-6; cdr3_aa: ASSLKWTGLSYEQY
j_call: TRBJ2-7; v_call: TRBV10-1; cdr3_aa: ASSGQTGPWYEQY
j_call: TRBJ1-6; v_call: TRBV5-1; cdr3_aa: ASSLGGSSPLH
j_call: TRBJ2-1; v_call: TRBV7-9; cdr3_aa: ASSSGTAAYNEQF
j_call: TRBJ2-2; v_call: TRBV2; cdr3_aa: ASTGTGTNTGELF
j_call: NA; v_call: TRBV27; cdr3_aa: ASSPRASYEQY
j_call: TRBJ2-2; v_call: TRBV7-9; cdr3_aa: ASSLVGLNTGELF
j_call: TRBJ2-7; v_call: TRBV7-2; cdr3_aa: ASSLAEWTILYEQY
j_call: TRBJ2-3; v_call: TRBV14; cdr3_aa: ASSQLGFGTDTQY
j_call: TRBJ2-7; v_call: TRBV27; cdr3_aa: ASSIADSNEQY
j_call: TRBJ1-3; v_call: TRBV6-1; cdr3_aa: ASSEGGGRNTIY
j_call: TRBJ2-5; v_call: TRBV19; cdr3_aa: ASGIRGGQETQY
j_call: TRBJ2-3; v_call: TRBV30; cdr3_aa: ALAGETADTQY
j_call: TRBJ2-1; v_call: TRBV13; cdr3_aa: ASRSSGLDEQF
j_call: TRBJ1-5; v_call: TRBV2; cdr3_aa: ASKGDRDDYSNQPQH
j_call: TRBJ2-7; v_call: TRBV5-1; cdr3_aa: ASSLLGTGGGEQY
j_call: TRBJ2-1; v_call: TRBV25-1; cdr3_aa: ASQRDRDYNEQF
j_call: TRBJ2-7; v_call: TRBV11-1; cdr3_aa: ASSLGGTAEQY
j_call: TRBJ2-3; v_call: TRBV4-3; cdr3_aa: ASSQDPTSTDTQY
j_call: TRBJ2-7; v_call: TRBV7-2; cdr3_aa: ASSPNFRTSVYEQY
j_call: TRBJ2-1; v_call: TRBV7-2; cdr3_aa: ASTPRRASYNEQF
j_call: TRBJ1-2; v_call: TRBV9; cdr3_aa: ASSAQGHLTYGYT
j_call: TRBJ2-5; v_call: TRBV18; cdr3_aa: ASSPAGGPETQY
j_call: TRBJ2-4; v_call: TRBV6-1; cdr3_aa: ASLALEGGIQY
j_call: TRBJ1-2; v_call: TRBV4-1; cdr3_aa: ASSQEGGQVGRGYT
j_call: TRBJ1-1; v_call: TRBV27; cdr3_aa: ASSQGNTEAF
j_call: TRBJ1-5; v_call: TRBV12-5; cdr3_aa: ASLRTDISNQPQH
j_call: TRBJ2-3; v_call: TRBV13; cdr3_aa: ASSSKDPGQGDTDTQY
j_call: TRBJ2-4; v_call: TRBV19; cdr3_aa: ASSMSGQGAKNIQY
j_call: TRBJ2-2; v_call: TRBV4-3; cdr3_aa: ASSPMAGSRSGGDGELF
j_call: TRBJ2-3; v_call: TRBV7-4; cdr3_aa: ASSLAVSTGTGITDTQY
j_call: TRBJ1-1; v_call: TRBV7-9; cdr3_aa: AGDMNTEAF